This TCR beta chain was sequenced in a study of PD-L1 blockade in urothelial cancer. About the research overall: Blood analysis was done at 3 weeks (second dose) and 6 weeks after treatment began.

Assay used: immunoSEQ multiplex PCR; TCRdb lists only in-frame clones, some missing. The table includes about 130,000 clones, roughly 83% detected once. The time point here: pretreatment peripheral blood. Germline CDR1 and CDR2: KGHSH and LQKENI. The CDR3 is 15 residues long. With 6 bases clipped from V and 7 bases from J, the junction kept 14 bases outside the gene matches. This clonotype was obtained from a man aged 45-60 years with urothelial cancer. Sample: PBMCs, taken around atezolizumab (anti-PD-L1) treatment. The chain has TRBV18 and TRBJ2-7; TRBD2 matches 8 bases. CDR3 residues: CASSPSRGGPREQYF. In DNA, the CDR3 is TGTGCCAGCTCCCCATCCCGCGGGGGGCCTCGAGAGCAGTACTTC.